These 25 T cell receptor beta chains originate from one sample sequenced in a study of T cell responses to AZD1222 COVID-19 vaccine. The assay was immunoSEQ multiplex PCR, and TCRdb's table has in-frame clones only and misses some. Of 150,000 or so clones in the sample, 80% to 90% were seen once. The source was peripheral blood, collected on day 0 of AZD1222 vaccination. The receptors here all came from an adult in good health.

This chain connects TRBV28 to TRBJ1-2, with D uncertain. CDR3 length equals 13 residues. Germline V gene data show CDR1 as MDHEN and CDR2 as SYDVKM. With 4 bases removed from V and 5 bases from J, the gap between germline ends came to 11 bases. The chain's CDR3 is CASSSTGSYGYTF. The CDR3 coding sequence is TGTGCCAGCAGTTCGACCGGGTCTTATGGCTACACCTTC.

V gene TRBV11-3 combines with J gene TRBJ2-2; a possible D gene is TRBD2 (5 bases). The CDR3 has 13 residues. Germline V gene data show CDR1 as SGHNT and CDR2 as YENEEA. V was clipped by 4 bases and J by 8 bases, with 11 bases between them. The CDR3 loop is CASSWGAPGELFF. In DNA, the CDR3 is TGTGCCAGCAGCTGGGGAGCACCGGGGGAGCTGTTTTTT.

The chain employs TRBV9 and TRBJ1-1; D ambiguous. This CDR3 is 15 amino acids long. Trimming took 1 base from V and 6 from J, leaving 16 bases between them. Germline assignment: CDR1 SGDLS and CDR2 YYNGEE. The CDR3 loop reads CASSVSTTWGAEAFF. The DNA for the CDR3 is TGTGCCAGCAGCGTATCTACCACTTGGGGAGCTGAAGCTTTCTTT.

CDR3 DNA sequence: TGTGCCAGCAGCTTGGAACAGGGGATTGCCAACGTCCTGACTTTC. This codes for CASSLEQGIANVLTF. The V gene is TRBV5-4, the J gene TRBJ2-6, with 7 bases lining up with TRBD1. Looked up from germline, CDR1 is SGHNT and CDR2 is YYREEE (reference sequence). Trimming cost V 0 bases and J 7 bases; bases outside gene matches: 4. The CDR3 sequence is 15 residues long. The variable domain in full, completed from reference TRBV5-4 and TRBJ2-6, reads ETGVTQSPTHLIKTRGQQVTLRCSSQSGHNTVSWYQQALGQGPQFIFQYYREEENGRGNFPPRFSGLQFPNYSSELNVNALELDDSALYLCASSLEQGIANVLTFGAGSRLTVL.

The chain links TRBV7-9 to TRBJ1-5, with unresolved D. The CDR3 covers 12 residues. Deletions cut 2 bases from V and 5 bases from J, with 4 bases between. Germline V CDR1 and CDR2: SEHNR, FQNEAQ (reference sequence). CDR3: CASSLTDQPQHF. The DNA of the CDR3 is TGTGCCAGCAGCTTAACTGATCAGCCCCAGCATTTT.

This clone was counted once. V and J are TRBV19 and TRBJ2-1, with TRBD1 identical over 8 bases. The V segment lost 6 bases and the J segment 9 bases; nucleotides outside the gene matches: 19. This CDR3 is built from 17 residues. The germline V gene encodes CDR1 LNHDA and CDR2 SQIVND (reference sequence). CDR3 DNA sequence: TGTGCCAGTAGCGGCGGGCCCAGCGGACAGGGTTATATTGAGCAGTTCTTC. Translation: CASSGGPSGQGYIEQFF.

The chain has TRBV11-2 and TRBJ2-7; 8 bases align to TRBD1. With V trimmed by 0 bases and J by 9 bases, 10 bases remained unmatched. Germline assignment: CDR1 SGHAT and CDR2 FQNNGV. This CDR3 has 15 amino acids. The CDR3 DNA reads TGTGCCAGCAGCTTAGAGCGGACAGGGACCCTGGGGCAGTACTTC. Encoded protein: CASSLERTGTLGQYF.

This chain joins TRBV3-1 (or the pseudogene TRBV3-2) and TRBJ1-5; tentatively, D is TRBD1 (6 bases). The germline gives CDR1 LGHDT, CDR2 YNNKEL (reference sequence). This CDR3 has 14 residues. V lost 2 bases and J lost 6, with 11 bases in between. For the CDR3, the DNA is TGTGCCAGCAGCCAAAAACAGGGATTTCAGCCCCAGCATTTT. This encodes CASSQKQGFQPQHF.

The rearrangement links TRBV3-1 (or the pseudogene TRBV3-2) to TRBJ1-6; 7 nucleotides match TRBD1. V was pared by 3 bases and J by 5 bases, with 4 bases of the junction left unmatched. There are 15 residues in the CDR3. CDR1 is LGHDT, CDR2 YNNKEL, per germline (reference sequence). The CDR3 loop is CASSHADRDNSPLHF. In DNA form, the CDR3 reads TGTGCCAGCAGCCACGCTGACAGGGATAATTCACCCCTCCACTTT.

The rearrangement links TRBV7-3 to TRBJ2-5, with no clear D. The CDR3 runs to 13 residues. Germline CDR1 is SGHTA and CDR2 is FQGTGA. V lost 5 bases to trimming and J lost 6 bases, with 13 bases between them. This CDR3 reads CASSPNRAQTQYF. The CDR3 DNA reads TGTGCCAGCAGCCCCAATCGGGCCCAGACCCAGTACTTC.

The chain joins TRBV15 to TRBJ2-5; no definite D call. V was shortened by 8 bases and J by 9 bases, with 13 bases between the two germline ends. Germline-derived CDR1 and CDR2 are LNHNV and YYDKDF (reference sequence). This CDR3 is built from 11 residues. CDR3 sequence: CATPYYSSQYF. CDR3 bases: TGTGCCACCCCATACTATAGCTCCCAGTACTTC.

The chain uses TRBV6-5 and TRBJ1-1, with no clear D. The CDR3 sequence is 14 residues long. Deletions cut 5 bases from V and 1 base from J, with 11 bases between. The V gene's germline CDR1 is MNHEY and CDR2 SVGAGI. CDR3 in DNA: TGTGCCAGCAGTCCCACGTATTCGAACACTGAAGCTTTCTTT. It encodes CASSPTYSNTEAFF.

The chain couples TRBV6-5 to TRBJ1-2; 7 positions agree with TRBD1. Germline-derived CDR1 and CDR2 are MNHEY and SVGAGI. Germline trimming cut 6 bases from V and 2 bases from J; bases unmatched to any gene: 9. The CDR3 consists of 15 residues. The CDR3 region has the DNA TGTGCCAGCAGCTCTATCGGGACAGTGAACTATGGCTACACCTTC. It translates to CASSSIGTVNYGYTF.

This chain uses TRBV19 with TRBJ1-1, with no clear D. The CDR3 consists of 13 residues. Germline assignment: CDR1 LNHDA and CDR2 SQIVND (reference sequence). Trimming removed 1 base at V and 0 bases at J, with 3 bases between. CDR3 loop: CASSIALNTEAFF. The CDR3 DNA reads as TGTGCCAGTAGTATAGCACTGAACACTGAAGCTTTCTTT.

CDR3 nucleotide sequence: TGTGCCAGCAGTTCAGGGTTCCACGAGCAGTACTTC. It encodes CASSSGFHEQYF. V is TRBV2 and J is TRBJ2-7; tentatively, D is TRBD1 (5 bases). Per the germline V gene, CDR1 is SNHLY and CDR2 is FYNNEI. The germline V and J ends were trimmed by 5 bases and 5 bases, with 10 bases remaining between them. The CDR3 extends over 12 amino acids.

CDR3 loop: CASSHPGIANYGYTF. CDR3 nucleotides: TGCGCCAGCAGCCATCCAGGGATAGCTAACTATGGCTACACCTTC. The rearrangement uses TRBV4-1 and TRBJ1-2; possible D gene TRBD1, 5 bases. The V gene's germline CDR1 is MGHRA and CDR2 YSYEKL. With 3 bases removed from V and 0 bases from J, the gap between germline ends came to 11 bases. CDR3 length equals 15 residues.

V usage is TRBV28 and J usage is TRBJ2-7, with unresolved D. Germline CDR1 reads MDHEN; CDR2 reads SYDVKM. This CDR3 is built from 15 residues. Between the trimmed V and J ends, which lost 3 bases and 1 base, there was a span of 13 bases. The CDR3 spells CASSFAAANSYEQYF. DNA for the CDR3: TGTGCCAGCAGTTTCGCCGCAGCAAATTCCTACGAGCAGTACTTC.

CDR3 residues: CASSLDRERGYTF. In DNA form, the CDR3 reads TGTGCCAGCAGCTTAGACCGGGAGCGAGGCTACACCTTC. V and J are TRBV7-2 and TRBJ1-2; D is uncertain. Germline CDR1 SGHTA, CDR2 FQGNSA. The CDR3 extends over 13 amino acids. Trimming cost V 1 base and J 8 bases, with 11 bases left between them.

The chain carries TRBV5-1 and TRBJ2-1; tentative D call: TRBD2 (6 bases). Germline CDR1 and CDR2: SGHRS and YFSETQ. The V end was cut by 6 bases, the J end by 2 bases, with 12 bases between. The CDR3 length is 14 residues. The CDR3 is CASTYAGTYNEQFF. The CDR3 DNA reads as TGCGCCAGCACCTACGCGGGGACCTACAATGAGCAGTTCTTC.

This clone has just one count. The chain combines TRBV19 with TRBJ2-2; no definite D call. The CDR3 runs 15 residues. V lost 5 bases to trimming and J lost 6 bases, with 16 bases between them. CDR1 and CDR2 (germline): LNHDA, SQIVND (reference sequence). The CDR3 loop is CASSPLGEESGELFF. CDR3 nucleotides: TGTGCCAGTAGTCCCCTCGGTGAAGAGTCCGGGGAGCTGTTTTTT.

The V and J genes are TRBV30 and TRBJ1-1; a possible D gene is TRBD1 (5 bases). CDR3 size: 18 residues. CDR1 GTSNPN and CDR2 SVGIG come from the germline V gene (reference sequence). The ends were cut back, 2 bases at V and 1 base at J, with 23 bases in the middle. CDR3 in DNA: TGTGCCTGGAGTCCCGTGGAGGGGCCCGGGAGGTGGAACACTGAAGCTTTCTTT. Protein: CAWSPVEGPGRWNTEAFF.

The chain combines TRBV4-3 with TRBJ2-3; 7 positions agree with TRBD2. Losses at the gene ends were 4 bases for V and 3 bases for J; bases not matched to a gene: 7. Germline loops: CDR1 LGHNA, CDR2 YSLEER. This CDR3 has 15 residues. CDR3 region: CASSLTRLATDTQYF. The CDR3 DNA reads TGCGCCAGCAGCCTTACACGACTAGCAACAGATACGCAGTATTTT.

This clone came up once. V gene TRBV28 combines with J gene TRBJ1-5; 8 bases fit TRBD1. The ends lost 3 bases at V and 6 bases at J; junction bases unmatched: 7. CDR3 length: 15 amino acids. Germline V lookup: CDR1 MDHEN, CDR2 SYDVKM. Here the CDR3 reads CASSFLSGGIQPQHF. The DNA for the CDR3 is TGTGCCAGCAGTTTTCTGTCAGGGGGCATTCAGCCCCAGCATTTT. Full variable domain (missing parts from reference TRBV28 and TRBJ1-5): DVKVTQSSRYLVKRTGEKVFLECVQDMDHENMFWYRQDPGLGLRLIYFSYDVKMKEKGDIPEGYSVSREKKERFSLILESASTNQTSMYLCASSFLSGGIQPQHFGDGTRLSIL.

Here the CDR3 DNA reads TGTGCCAGCAGCCGGGGAGCTGGCTCACCCCTCCACTTT. This encodes CASSRGAGSPLHF. The chain links TRBV12-3 or TRBV12-4 to TRBJ1-6; D is ambiguous. The CDR3 length is 13 residues. V lost 6 bases and J 10 bases, leaving 13 bases between the germline ends.

V gene TRBV10-3 combines with J gene TRBJ1-1; D perhaps matches TRBD1 (5 bases). Trimming took off 0 bases at V and 4 bases at J, with 6 bases between the two ends. This CDR3 spans 13 amino acids. Germline V CDR1 and CDR2: ENHRY, SYGVKD. CDR3 coding DNA: TGTGCCATCAGTGAGTCCGGGGGCACTGAAGCTTTCTTT. It translates to CAISESGGTEAFF.